A selection of T cell receptor beta chains follows, all from one sample in a study of blood T cells in healthy people across ages. TCRdb independently ran MiXCR on the 5' RACE reads; one entry per CDR3 protein. This sample carries hundreds of thousands of distinct CDR3 sequences, 40% to 50% of them seen once, and the ten largest clones take under 30%. Specimen: blood. These receptors all come from a man older than 75 in good health. The CDR3 runs from the conserved cysteine through the conserved F or W. A D gene is named only where the DNA matches it firmly. Size tells how often a clone was seen (once, few, many) or the class of an expanded clone, and some rows leave it out.

abundance	d_gene	v_gene	j_gene	CDR3nt	CDR3aa
few	TRBD2	TRBV5-1	TRBJ2-3	TGCGCCAGCAGCTTCGGGCTAGCGGGGAGCACAGATACGCAGTATTTT	CASSFGLAGSTDTQYF
-	-	TRBV7-2	TRBJ2-7	TGTGCCAGCAGCCAACTGGCCTCCTACGAGCAGTACTTC	CASSQLASYEQYF
-	TRBD1	TRBV7-9	TRBJ2-1	TGTGCCAGTAGGGGACAGGGCGAGCAGTTCTTC	CASRGQGEQFF
-	-	TRBV10-3	TRBJ1-4	TGTGCCATCAGTGAAAGGGAGGTCGGGACTAATGAAAAACTGTTTTTT	CAISEREVGTNEKLFF
-	-	TRBV7-2	TRBJ2-4	TGTGCCAGCGCCCTTGGGGGTCTGCGGGAAAACATTCAGTACTTC	CASALGGLRENIQYF
-	TRBD1	TRBV7-2	TRBJ2-1	TGTGCCAGCAGCCGGGACAGCAACTCCTACAATGAGCAGTTCTTC	CASSRDSNSYNEQFF
-	TRBD1	TRBV7-9	TRBJ1-2	TGTGCCAGCAGCCCCCTGGACAGGGGCGGTGGCTACACCTTC	CASSPLDRGGGYTF
-	TRBD2	TRBV9	TRBJ2-1	TGTGCCAGCAGCGTAGGCGTCACTAGCGGGAACAATGAGCAGTTCTTC	CASSVGVTSGNNEQFF
-	TRBD2	TRBV6-6	TRBJ2-3	TGTGCCAGCAGTTACCCCGGGACTAGCGGGAGTGCGGATACGCAGTATTTT	CASSYPGTSGSADTQYF
-	TRBD1	TRBV5-1	TRBJ1-5	TGCGCCAGCAGCTTCGGAGGGACAGGGCTTCAGCCCCAGCATTTT	CASSFGGTGLQPQHF
-	-	TRBV6-6	TRBJ1-2	TGTGCCAGCAGCCCTAGGACCGCCTCTTATGGCTACACCTTC	CASSPRTASYGYTF
few	-	TRBV4-3	TRBJ2-3	TGCGCCAGCAGCCAAGACCGAGGGCCCGATACGCAGTATTTT	CASSQDRGPDTQYF
once	-	TRBV11-1	TRBJ2-4	TGTGCCAGCAGTCTGAACGGGGCCTCCGCAAACATTCAGTACTTC	CASSLNGASANIQYF
-	TRBD2	TRBV6-5	TRBJ2-5	TGTGCCAGCAGTGACGCTAGCGGGAGCTACAAGCAGTACTTC	CASSDASGSYKQYF
few	TRBD2	TRBV7-2	TRBJ2-1	TGTGCCAGCGCTCCCTGGCTCGGGACTAGCGGCGGGCGGAATGAGCAGTTCTTC	CASAPWLGTSGGRNEQFF
-	-	TRBV18	TRBJ2-1	TGTGCCAGCTCAAAAAACAGGGTTGGACGCCTGGATGAGCAGTTCTTC	CASSKNRVGRLDEQFF
once	-	TRBV28	TRBJ2-5	TGTGCCAGCAGTTCCACCGTAGGGGAGCAGTACTTC	CASSSTVGEQYF
-	TRBD2	TRBV10-3	TRBJ2-7	TGTGCCATCAGCCCGACTAGCAGGAGCTCCTACGAGCAGTACTTC	CAISPTSRSSYEQYF
few	-	TRBV4-2	TRBJ2-3	TGTGCCAGCAGCCAGAGCCATAGCGTGGATACGCAGTATTTT	CASSQSHSVDTQYF
-	-	TRBV2	TRBJ2-4	TGTGCCAGCAGAGATAACTGGGGGGCCAAAAACATTCAGTACTTC	CASRDNWGAKNIQYF
-	TRBD1	TRBV20-1	TRBJ2-7	TGCAGTGCTAGAACGGGACAGAACTCGTACGAGCAGTACTTC	CSARTGQNSYEQYF
few	-	TRBV20-1	TRBJ2-7	TGCAGTGCTACTCGCAGTTACGAGCAGTACTTC	CSATRSYEQYF
few	-	TRBV7-9	TRBJ2-7	TGTGCCAGCAGCTTGGAAGGATACTCCTACGAGCAGTACTTC	CASSLEGYSYEQYF
-	-	TRBV12-3/TRBV12-4	TRBJ2-1	TGTGCCAGCAGTTTCACCGGAGGGGGCAACTACAATGAGCAGTTCTTC	CASSFTGGGNYNEQFF
-	TRBD2	TRBV20-1	TRBJ2-3	TGCAGTGGAATACGCGATTTGATGACTAGCGGCCCAGATACGCAGTATTTT	CSGIRDLMTSGPDTQYF